The 10 T cell receptor beta chains given below trace back to one sample, sequenced in a study of Ad26.COV2.S vaccination and SARS-CoV-2 variants (dated by TCRdb to the early 2020s). The sample's treatment or condition label, in plain terms: 15 to 20 received Ad26.COV2.S at low or high dose, single or two shots; 5 received placebo; per-sample allocation not given. For vaccine and placebo recipients, repertoires were sequenced using samples collected on day 63 after the first injection. The library was built by means of the immunoSEQ multiplex PCR assay. TCRdb took this table from immuneACCESS and kept in-frame rearrangements with V and J called. Such tables lack part of the clones; where checked against another copy, unresolved V genes explain under half of the gap, and the rest is unexplained. The sample data list around 300,000 clones, and roughly 90% of these were observed just once. In total, the top ten clones hold around 5.5% of the sample.

The specimen was peripheral blood, collected in a trial of Ad26.COV2.S vaccine versus placebo. These receptors came from a person between 18 and 59 years old who received the Ad26.COV2.S COVID-19 vaccine or a placebo.

This sequence joins TRBV4-3 and TRBJ2-1, with a weak D call TRBD2 (6 bases). In germline, CDR1 is LGHNA, CDR2 YSLEER. This CDR3 contains 18 residues. Trimming pared 0 bases from V and 7 bases from J, leaving 22 bases between. CDR3: CASSQDRIGTLQANEQFF. The CDR3 coding sequence is TGCGCCAGCAGCCAAGATCGGATAGGGACTCTTCAAGCGAATGAGCAGTTCTTC.

The rearrangement uses TRBV6-5 and TRBJ2-7; 10 bases are a match to TRBD1. The junction had 2 bases not matched to a gene; V was cut back by 6 bases and J by 0 bases. Germline V gene sequence: CDR1 MNHEY, CDR2 SVGAGI. The CDR3 is made up of 14 amino acids. The CDR3 region is CASSRTGGSYEQYF. CDR3 DNA sequence: TGTGCCAGCAGCCGGACAGGGGGCTCCTACGAGCAGTACTTC.

The chain employs TRBV15 and TRBJ2-3; weak D call: TRBD2 (5 bases). V was trimmed by 2 bases and J by 5 bases, leaving 11 bases between them. Germline lookup yields CDR1 LNHNV and CDR2 YYDKDF (reference sequence). This CDR3 is 14 amino acids long. CDR3 sequence: CATSRQAAKDTQYF. The CDR3 bases are TGTGCCACCAGCAGACAAGCGGCCAAAGATACGCAGTATTTT.

The chain has TRBV5-4 and TRBJ1-1; no clear D. CDR1 and CDR2 (germline): SGHNT, YYREEE (reference sequence). Trimming took 5 bases from V and 3 from J, leaving 11 bases between them. The CDR3 length is 13 residues. CDR3 loop: CASRHQTYTEAFF. In DNA form, the CDR3 reads TGTGCCAGCAGGCACCAGACATACACTGAAGCTTTCTTT.

This clone appeared a single time. The chain couples TRBV4-3 to TRBJ1-1; the match to TRBD1 covers 7 bases. CDR1 is LGHNA and CDR2 is YSLEER in the germline V gene. V was pared by 4 bases and J by 4 bases, with 6 bases of the junction left unmatched. The CDR3 spans 14 residues. The CDR3 loop reads CASSPQGGGTEAFF. CDR3 sequence (DNA): TGCGCCAGCAGCCCCCAGGGGGGAGGCACTGAAGCTTTCTTT.

This clone has a handful of counts. J is TRBJ1-5 and V is TRBV19; 8 bases match TRBD1. The CDR3 loop spans 15 amino acids. With V trimmed by 7 bases and J by 1 base, 6 bases remained unmatched. CDR1 LNHDA and CDR2 SQIVND come from the germline V gene (reference sequence). CDR3 bases: TGTGCCAGTACCCTGACAGGGGTAAGCAATCAGCCCCAGCATTTT. Its translation is CASTLTGVSNQPQHF.

This sequence joins TRBV23-1 and TRBJ1-6; 7 nucleotides match TRBD1. TRBV23-1 is given ORF status, its function remaining uncertain. V lost 2 bases to trimming and J lost 9 bases; unmatched junction nucleotides: 7. This CDR3 is 15 amino acids long. The CDR3 bases are TGCGCCAGCAGTCAAGGAACAGGGGCGCCTTCACCCCTCCACTTT. Translating gives CASSQGTGAPSPLHF.

Points on this clone: The junction and the germline gene differ at one end; a read error may be behind it. The CDR3 DNA reads TGTGCCAGTACTATAGGGACGTGGATTCAGAACACTGAAGCTTTCTTT. It codes for CASTIGTWIQNTEAFF. The V and J genes are TRBV19 and TRBJ1-1; a possible D gene is TRBD1 (5 bases). The V gene's germline CDR1 is LNHDA and CDR2 SQIVND (reference sequence). The CDR3 has 16 amino acids.

This clone has just a few counts. V gene TRBV10-1 combines with J gene TRBJ1-5; 7 positions match TRBD1. The CDR3 contains 19 residues. The germline V gene encodes CDR1 WNHNN and CDR2 SYGVQD (reference sequence). V lost 5 bases, J lost 0 bases, and 16 bases stayed unmatched. The CDR3 loop is CASSRDSWAMLYSNQPQHF. The CDR3 DNA follows: TGCGCCAGCAGTCGGGACAGTTGGGCTATGCTCTATAGCAATCAGCCCCAGCATTTT.

The rearrangement joins TRBV4-3 to TRBJ2-1, with TRBD2 matching over 12 bases. The ends lost 1 base at V and 8 bases at J; junction bases unmatched: 12. Looked up from germline, CDR1 is LGHNA and CDR2 is YSLEER. The CDR3 totals 18 residues. The DNA of the CDR3 is TGCGCCAGCAGCCAAGGTGGATGGCTAGCGGGAGGGACATATGAGCAGTTCTTC. Its protein product is CASSQGGWLAGGTYEQFF.